Following are 13 T cell receptor beta chains from one sample sequenced in a study of blood T cell repertoires in COVID-19. Profiling relied on immunoSEQ multiplex PCR, and the TCRdb table lists in-frame clones only, not all of them. The sample records some 150,000 clones, roughly 83% being singletons. Material for sequencing was PBMCs or T cells enriched from blood (not recorded which). Source of these receptors: a man between 45 and 60 years old who had recovered from COVID-19.

V is TRBV2 and J is TRBJ1-2; no definite D call. The CDR3 covers 13 residues. Trimming cost V 2 bases and J 1 base, with 5 bases left between them. Looked up from germline, CDR1 is SNHLY and CDR2 is FYNNEI. CDR3 residues: CASSESGNYGYTF. As DNA, the CDR3 is TGTGCCAGCAGTGAATCCGGTAACTATGGCTACACCTTC.

This sequence joins TRBV6-4 and TRBJ2-1, with 9 bases matching TRBD2. The germline gives CDR1 MRHNA, CDR2 SNTAGT. This CDR3 spans 14 amino acids. Germline trimming cut 6 bases from V and 5 bases from J; bases unmatched to any gene: 5. The CDR3, as DNA: TGTGCCAGCAGCCGTCTAGCGGGGAACAATGAGCAGTTCTTC. This sequence encodes CASSRLAGNNEQFF.

The rearrangement joins TRBV19 to TRBJ2-3, with 7 bases fitting TRBD1. The CDR3 runs 13 residues. CDR1 and CDR2 (germline): LNHDA, SQIVND (reference sequence). V shed 6 bases, J shed 5 bases, and the junction held 5 bases outside the gene matches. The CDR3 reads CASRTGVGDTQYF. The CDR3 DNA sequence: TGTGCCAGTAGAACAGGGGTTGGAGATACGCAGTATTTT.

The V call is TRBV7-6, the J call TRBJ2-1, with a weak D call TRBD1 (6 bases). Germline V lookup: CDR1 SGHVS, CDR2 FNYEAQ. The CDR3 loop spans 16 amino acids. The ends were cut back, 1 base at V and 0 bases at J, with 10 bases in the middle. The CDR3 nucleotides are TGTGCCAGCAGCTTAGGGACAGCTAGCTCCTACAATGAGCAGTTCTTC. It specifies CASSLGTASSYNEQFF.

The chain employs TRBV5-1 and TRBJ2-5; D not resolved. This CDR3 comprises 12 residues. Between the trimmed V and J ends, which lost 4 bases and 2 bases, there was a span of 6 bases. The germline gives CDR1 SGHRS, CDR2 YFSETQ. CDR3 sequence: CASSPGQETQYF. The CDR3 nucleotides are TGCGCCAGCAGCCCCGGTCAAGAGACCCAGTACTTC.

V is TRBV4-3 and J is TRBJ1-3, with 8 positions matching TRBD1. The CDR3 has 15 amino acids. J was trimmed by 2 bases and V by 1 base; bases with no gene match: 1. Germline CDR1 and CDR2: LGHNA and YSLEER. DNA for the CDR3: TGCGCCAGCAGCCAAGGACAGGGGCCTGGAAACACCATATATTTT. Translation gives CASSQGQGPGNTIYF.

The chain's CDR3 is CASSTQGAGQPQHF. CDR3 bases: TGTGCCAGCAGCACACAGGGGGCAGGTCAGCCCCAGCATTTT. The chain joins TRBV7-2 to TRBJ1-5; 9 bases map to TRBD1. Germline V gene data show CDR1 as SGHTA and CDR2 as FQGNSA. The CDR3 extends over 14 amino acids. With V trimmed by 5 bases and J by 6 bases, 5 bases remained unmatched.

The V gene is TRBV5-6, the J gene TRBJ1-1; 8 bases agree with TRBD1. From germline, CDR1 is SGHDT and CDR2 YYEEEE. Trimming cost V 0 bases and J 4 bases; bases outside gene matches: 5. This CDR3 is built from 15 residues. The CDR3 is CASSLAQGAVTEAFF. CDR3 DNA: TGTGCCAGCAGCTTGGCCCAGGGGGCGGTCACTGAAGCTTTCTTT.

The V and J genes are TRBV28 and TRBJ2-3; tentatively, D is TRBD2 (7 bases). CDR1 is MDHEN and CDR2 is SYDVKM in the germline V gene. CDR3 length: 14 residues. Trimming took 3 bases from V and 4 from J, leaving 11 bases between them. CDR3 nucleotides: TGTGCCAGCAGTTTGGGGGGGCCCTCAGATACGCAGTATTTT. Translated: CASSLGGPSDTQYF.

This rearrangement joins TRBV6-5 to TRBJ2-3; possible D gene TRBD2, 6 bases. This CDR3 contains 15 residues. The V end lost 6 bases, the J end lost 5 bases, and 18 bases lay between the germline ends. Per the germline V gene, CDR1 is MNHEY and CDR2 is SVGAGI. Here the CDR3 reads CASSRRTSSGDTQYF. In nucleotides, the CDR3 is TGTGCCAGCAGCCGCCGTACTAGCTCCGGAGATACGCAGTATTTT.

This clone was observed once. The V call is TRBV10-3, the J call TRBJ2-3; a weak D match, TRBD2 (5 bases). The CDR3 sequence is 16 residues long. The germline V gene has CDR1 ENHRY and CDR2 SYGVKD. Trimming pared 7 bases from V and 1 base from J, leaving 18 bases between. The CDR3 bases are TGTGCCATCACCGAGCCGGGAAGCGGTGGCACAGATACGCAGTATTTT. It specifies CAITEPGSGGTDTQYF.

The rearrangement links TRBV2 to TRBJ1-5; TRBD1 aligns across 10 bases. This CDR3 comprises 14 residues. Trimming at V came to 6 bases and at J to 6 bases, leaving 5 bases not matched to a gene. Germline V gives CDR1 SNHLY, CDR2 FYNNEI. The CDR3 DNA is TGTGCCAGCAGCAAGGACAGGGGGGGTCAGCCCCAGCATTTT. This gives the protein CASSKDRGGQPQHF.

V and J are TRBV4-3 and TRBJ1-6; a possible D gene is TRBD1 (6 bases). Germline assignment: CDR1 LGHNA and CDR2 YSLEER. V shed 1 base and J shed 7 bases, with 8 bases lying between them. The CDR3 runs 14 residues. The DNA of the CDR3 is TGCGCCAGCAGCCAAGGTGACAGGAATTCACCCCTCCACTTT. As protein: CASSQGDRNSPLHF.